This T cell receptor beta chain was obtained from a study of blood T cell repertoires in COVID-19. Only in-frame clones appear in the TCRdb table, and some are missing; sequencing was by immunoSEQ multiplex PCR. The data show 250,000 or so clones, roughly 86% seen once. Self-reported history from a screening survey and questionnaire set each donor's cohort. This clonotype was obtained from a woman in her fifties or sixties who had recovered from COVID-19. The specimen sequenced was PBMCs or T cells enriched from blood (not recorded which).

CDR3 in amino acids: CASSVGQGLTETQYF. CDR3 sequence (DNA): TGTGCCAGCAGTGTGGGGCAGGGGTTGACGGAGACCCAGTACTTC. The chain couples TRBV2 to TRBJ2-5; D perhaps matches TRBD1 (6 bases). Germline values: CDR1 SNHLY, CDR2 FYNNEI. The CDR3 has 15 amino acids. Between the trimmed V and J ends, which lost 4 bases and 5 bases, there was a span of 17 bases.